The 5 T cell receptor beta chains below come from one sample, sequenced in a study of CD8 T cells in ankylosing spondylitis. Broader study findings: Fewer than ten highly homologous variants made up a TCR beta motif that seemed to typify ankylosing spondylitis blood.

Their antigens remain unidentified. MiXCR was run by TCRdb on the 5' RACE reads, yielding one entry per CDR3 protein. The sample holds under 950,000 distinct CDR3 sequences, around 17% seen once. Sequencing was performed on blood, either unsorted or a sorted T cell fraction (not recorded which). Source of these receptors: a male donor with ankylosing spondylitis.

In its sample, this clonotype was seen a few times. The chain links TRBV6-1 to TRBJ2-6; TRBD2 might be the D (6 bases). From germline, CDR1 is MNHNS and CDR2 SASEGT. V lost 7 bases and J 2 bases, leaving 15 bases between the germline ends. The length of the CDR3 is 16 residues. CDR3 coding DNA: TGTGCCAGCAACGGCAGGAGGGCTGCTGGGGCCAACGTCCTGACTTTC. Its translation is CASNGRRAAGANVLTF.

This clonotype was recorded a few times. The chain combines TRBV5-1 with TRBJ1-2; D not resolved. The V and J ends lost 0 bases and 0 bases respectively, with 6 bases between them. Germline V CDR1 and CDR2: SGHRS, YFSETQ. The CDR3 loop spans 14 amino acids. The CDR3 DNA reads TGCGCCAGCAGCTTGGTGGATCCTAACTATGGCTACACCTTC. Its protein is CASSLVDPNYGYTF.

In this sample, this clonotype turned up a few times. This rearrangement joins TRBV20-1 to TRBJ1-2; the match to TRBD1 covers 7 bases. Germline trimming cut 1 base from V and 6 bases from J; bases unmatched to any gene: 8. The germline V gene encodes CDR1 DFQATT and CDR2 SNEGSKA (reference sequence). This CDR3 contains 14 residues. CDR3 protein: CSARGDSAIDGYTF. In DNA, the CDR3 is TGCAGTGCTAGAGGGGACAGCGCCATTGATGGCTACACCTTC.

The sample holds a few counts of this clonotype. The chain is built from TRBV12-3 or TRBV12-4 and TRBJ2-3; 7 nucleotides align to TRBD2. Trimming removed 4 bases from V and 5 bases from J; junction bases left unmatched: 6. This CDR3 spans 14 amino acids. DNA of the CDR3: TGTGCCAGCAGTTCGAGCGGGAAGGGAGATACGCAGTATTTT. It encodes CASSSSGKGDTQYF.

The chain has TRBV20-1 and TRBJ2-2, with D unclear. The V gene lost 1 base and the J gene lost 0 bases, with 12 bases spanning the gap. CDR1 DFQATT and CDR2 SNEGSKA come from the germline V gene (reference sequence). CDR3 length equals 16 residues. CDR3 amino acids: CSARGGRYSNTGELFF. DNA for the CDR3: TGCAGTGCTAGAGGTGGCCGTTATTCGAACACCGGGGAGCTGTTTTTT.